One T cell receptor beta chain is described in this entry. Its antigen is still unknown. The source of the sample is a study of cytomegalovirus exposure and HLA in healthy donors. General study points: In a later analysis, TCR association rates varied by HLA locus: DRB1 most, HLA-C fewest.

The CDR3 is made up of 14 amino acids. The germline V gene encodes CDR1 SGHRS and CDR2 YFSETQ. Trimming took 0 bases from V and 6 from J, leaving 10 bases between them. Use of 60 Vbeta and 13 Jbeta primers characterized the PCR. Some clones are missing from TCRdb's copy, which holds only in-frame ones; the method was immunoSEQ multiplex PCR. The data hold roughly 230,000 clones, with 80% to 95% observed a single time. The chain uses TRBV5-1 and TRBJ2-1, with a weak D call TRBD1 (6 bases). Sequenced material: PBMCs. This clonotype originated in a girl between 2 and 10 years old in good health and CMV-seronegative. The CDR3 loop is CASSLEDSFNEQFF. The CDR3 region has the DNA TGCGCCAGCAGCTTGGAGGACAGTTTCAATGAGCAGTTCTTC.